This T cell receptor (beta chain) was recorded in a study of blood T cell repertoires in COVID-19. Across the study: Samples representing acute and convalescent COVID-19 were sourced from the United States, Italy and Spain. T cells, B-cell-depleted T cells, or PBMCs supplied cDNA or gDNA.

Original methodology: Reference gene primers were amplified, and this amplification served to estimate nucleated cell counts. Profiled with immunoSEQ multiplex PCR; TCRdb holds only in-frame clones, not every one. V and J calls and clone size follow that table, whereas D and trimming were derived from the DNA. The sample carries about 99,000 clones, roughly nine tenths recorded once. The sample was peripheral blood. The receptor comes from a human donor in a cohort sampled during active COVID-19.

CDR3 nucleotide sequence: TGTGCCAGCAAGAGCGGGGCCAACGTCCTGACTTTC. Translating gives CASKSGANVLTF. The chain combines TRBV9 with TRBJ2-6; D is undetermined. Trimming left V 6 bases short and J 4 bases short, with 5 bases between. Per germline, CDR1 SGDLS and CDR2 YYNGEE. There are 12 residues in the CDR3.